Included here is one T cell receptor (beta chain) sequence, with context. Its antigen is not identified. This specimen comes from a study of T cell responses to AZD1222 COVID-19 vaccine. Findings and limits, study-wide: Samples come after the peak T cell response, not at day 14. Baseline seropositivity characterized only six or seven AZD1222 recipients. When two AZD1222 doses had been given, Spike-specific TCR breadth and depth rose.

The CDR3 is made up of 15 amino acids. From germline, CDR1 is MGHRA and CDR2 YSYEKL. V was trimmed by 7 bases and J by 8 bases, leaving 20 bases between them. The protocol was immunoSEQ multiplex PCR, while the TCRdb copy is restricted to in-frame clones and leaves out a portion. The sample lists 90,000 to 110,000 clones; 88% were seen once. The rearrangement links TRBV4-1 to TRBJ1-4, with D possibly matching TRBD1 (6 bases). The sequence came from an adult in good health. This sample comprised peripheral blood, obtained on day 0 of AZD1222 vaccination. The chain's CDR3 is CASTSPMGAGEKLFF. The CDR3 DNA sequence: TGCGCCAGCACCTCCCCTATGGGGGCAGGGGAAAAACTGTTTTTT.